Included here is one T cell receptor (beta chain) sequence, with context. The antigen is undetermined. These data come from a study of blood T cells in healthy people across ages. A second PCR, run for roughly 6 to 11 cycles, used a sample-barcoded 5' primer plus a J-beta primer mix. TCRdb fed the 5' RACE reads into MiXCR, producing one record per CDR3 protein. The sample includes 800,000 to 950,000 distinct CDR3 sequences, roughly 40% seen only once; the top ten take 10% to 15%. Study-level points and caveats: Roughly linear age-related decline in beta diversity appeared, significant by age about 40.

Germline values: CDR1 MNHNS, CDR2 SASEGT. V gave up 2 bases and J gave up 4 bases; unmatched junction bases: 3. The CDR3 is 15 residues long. Sequencing was performed on blood. This sequence joins TRBV6-1 and TRBJ2-7; TRBD1 matches at 12 bases. The TCR originated in a man younger than 30 in good health. The DNA for the CDR3 is TGTGCCAGCAGTGAACCGGGACAGGGGGCTTACGAGCAGTACTTC. This translates into CASSEPGQGAYEQYF.